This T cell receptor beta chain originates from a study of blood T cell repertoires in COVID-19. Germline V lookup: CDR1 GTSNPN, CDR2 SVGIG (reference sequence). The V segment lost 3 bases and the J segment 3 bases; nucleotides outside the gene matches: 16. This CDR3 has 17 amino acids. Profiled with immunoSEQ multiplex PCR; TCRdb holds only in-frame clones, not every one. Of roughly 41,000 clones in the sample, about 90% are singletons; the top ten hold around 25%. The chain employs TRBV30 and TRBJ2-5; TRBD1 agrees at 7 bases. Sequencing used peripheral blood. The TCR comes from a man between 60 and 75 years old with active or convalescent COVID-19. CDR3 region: CAWRDFPRQGIKETQYF. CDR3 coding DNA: TGTGCCTGGAGGGACTTCCCCCGACAGGGAATAAAAGAGACCCAGTACTTC.